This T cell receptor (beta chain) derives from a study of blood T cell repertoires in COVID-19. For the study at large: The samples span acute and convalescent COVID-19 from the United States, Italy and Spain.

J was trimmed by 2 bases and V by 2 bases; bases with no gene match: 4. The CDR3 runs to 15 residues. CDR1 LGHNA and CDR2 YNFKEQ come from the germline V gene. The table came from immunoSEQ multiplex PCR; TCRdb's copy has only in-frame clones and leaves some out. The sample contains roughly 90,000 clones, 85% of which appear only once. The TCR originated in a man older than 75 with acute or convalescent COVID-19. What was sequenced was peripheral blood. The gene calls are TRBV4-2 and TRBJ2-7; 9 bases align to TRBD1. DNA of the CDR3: TGTGCCAGCAGCCAATACGGGACAGGGACCTACGAGCAGTACTTC. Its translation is CASSQYGTGTYEQYF.